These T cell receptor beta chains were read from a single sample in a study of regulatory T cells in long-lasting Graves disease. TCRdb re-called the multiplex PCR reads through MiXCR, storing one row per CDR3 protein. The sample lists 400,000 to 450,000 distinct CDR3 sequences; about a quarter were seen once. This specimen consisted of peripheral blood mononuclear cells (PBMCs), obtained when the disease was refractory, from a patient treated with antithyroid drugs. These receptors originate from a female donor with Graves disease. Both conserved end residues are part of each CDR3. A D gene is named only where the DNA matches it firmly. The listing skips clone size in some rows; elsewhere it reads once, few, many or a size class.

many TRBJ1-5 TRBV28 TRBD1 CASSSRTGAFNQPQHF TGTGCCAGCAGTTCCCGGACAGGAGCTTTCAATCAGCCCCAGCATTTT
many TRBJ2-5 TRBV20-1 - CSARDLKGQETQYF TGCAGTGCTAGAGATCTTAAGGGGCAAGAGACCCAGTACTTC
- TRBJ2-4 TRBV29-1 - CSVGSGVYYNEQYF TGCAGCGTTGGTTCGGGAGTTTACTACAATGAGCAGTACTTC
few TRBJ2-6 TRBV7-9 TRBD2 CASSLRSSGSSGANVLTF TGTGCCAGCAGCTTACGGAGCAGCGGGAGTTCTGGGGCCAACGTCCTGACTTTC
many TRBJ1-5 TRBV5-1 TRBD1 CASSWTGDGNQPQHF TGCGCCAGCAGCTGGACAGGGGATGGCAATCAGCCCCAGCATTTT
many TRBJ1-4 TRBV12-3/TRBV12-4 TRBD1 CASRPLTGGREKLFF TGTGCCAGCAGGCCCCTGACAGGGGGGAGAGAAAAACTGTTTTTT
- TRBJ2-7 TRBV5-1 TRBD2 CASSLLAGGLREQYF TGCGCCAGCAGCTTGCTAGCGGGAGGACTACGCGAGCAGTACTTC
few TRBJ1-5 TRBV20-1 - CSAISGSGNQPQHF TGCAGTGCTATTTCAGGTTCTGGCAATCAGCCCCAGCATTTT
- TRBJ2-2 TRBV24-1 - CATSETLNTGELFF TGTGCCACCAGTGAGACGTTGAACACCGGGGAGCTGTTTTTT
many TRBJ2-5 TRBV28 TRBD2 CASKLAGVRETQYF TGTGCCAGTAAACTAGCGGGAGTACGTGAGACCCAGTACTTC
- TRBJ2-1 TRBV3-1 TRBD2 CASSPGLASSEQFF TGTGCCAGCAGCCCGGGACTAGCGTCCAGTGAGCAGTTCTTC
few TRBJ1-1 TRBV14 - CASSQDPPLRGTEAFF TGTGCCAGCAGCCAAGACCCCCCTTTGAGAGGAACTGAAGCTTTCTTT
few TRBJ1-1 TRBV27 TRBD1 CASSLSPRGATEAFF TGTGCCAGCAGTTTATCACCCAGGGGGGCCACTGAAGCTTTCTTT
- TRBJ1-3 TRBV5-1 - CASSFDGGVGNTIYF TGCGCCAGCAGCTTCGACGGGGGCGTAGGAAACACCATATATTTT
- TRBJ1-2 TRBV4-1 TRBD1 CASSQMVSGTGANYGYTF TGCGCCAGCAGTCAAATGGTATCCGGGACAGGGGCTAACTATGGCTACACCTTC
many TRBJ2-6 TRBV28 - CASTRPTAQYSGANVLTF TGTGCCAGCACCCGACCGACAGCGCAATACTCTGGGGCCAACGTCCTGACTTTC
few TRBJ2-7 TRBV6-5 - CASSYSIAGRTYEQYF TGTGCCAGCAGTTACTCGATCGCGGGCCGGACCTACGAGCAGTACTTC
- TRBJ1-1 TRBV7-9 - CASSLGHPGNTEAFF TGTGCCAGCAGCTTAGGGCACCCTGGAAACACTGAAGCTTTCTTT
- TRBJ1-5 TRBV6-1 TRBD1 CASRRTGLNQPQHF TGTGCCAGCAGACGGACAGGGCTAAATCAGCCCCAGCATTTT
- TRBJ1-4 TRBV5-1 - CASSLADKTNEKLFF TGCGCCAGCAGCTTGGCGGACAAAACTAATGAAAAACTGTTTTTT
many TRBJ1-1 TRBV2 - CASSEQISTEAFF TGTGCCAGCAGTGAGCAGATCAGCACTGAAGCTTTCTTT
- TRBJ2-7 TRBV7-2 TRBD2 CASSLDRTTGGSYEQYF TGTGCCAGCAGCTTAGATAGGACAACGGGGGGAAGCTACGAGCAGTACTTC
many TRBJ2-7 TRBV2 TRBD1 CASSEASGTGRYEQYF TGTGCCAGCAGTGAAGCTTCAGGGACAGGGCGATACGAGCAGTACTTC
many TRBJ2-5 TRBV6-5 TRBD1 CASSYPGTGEETQYF TGTGCCAGCAGTTACCCTGGGACAGGGGAAGAGACCCAGTACTTC
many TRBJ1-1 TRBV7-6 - CASSSKPNTEAFF TGTGCCAGCAGCTCAAAACCTAACACTGAAGCTTTCTTT
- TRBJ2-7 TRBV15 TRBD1 CATAARGDSTGEQYF TGTGCCACCGCAGCGCGAGGGGACAGCACGGGCGAGCAGTACTTC
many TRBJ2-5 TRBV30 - CAWNGEETQYF TGTGCCTGGAATGGGGAAGAGACCCAGTACTTC
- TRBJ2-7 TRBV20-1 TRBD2 CSVPPPGLPHYEQYF TGCAGTGTCCCGCCCCCGGGACTACCACATTACGAGCAGTACTTC
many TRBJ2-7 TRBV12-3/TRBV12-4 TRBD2 CASNMGLAGSSYEQYF TGTGCCAGCAATATGGGGCTAGCGGGGAGCTCCTACGAGCAGTACTTC
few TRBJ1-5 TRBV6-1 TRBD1 CASSELTGGGQPQHF TGTGCCAGCAGTGAACTAACAGGGGGCGGTCAGCCCCAGCATTTT
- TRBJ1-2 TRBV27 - CASSLSSNNMGYTF TGTGCCAGCAGTTTATCAAGTAACAATATGGGCTACACCTTC
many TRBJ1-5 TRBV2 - CASSEGRSNQPQHF TGTGCCAGCAGTGAAGGACGTAGCAATCAGCCCCAGCATTTT
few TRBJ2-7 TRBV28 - CASSLGRLEQYF TGTGCCAGCAGTTTAGGTCGTCTGGAGCAGTACTTC
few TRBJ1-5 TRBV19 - CASSIEGVNQPQHF TGTGCCAGTAGTATTGAAGGGGTAAATCAGCCCCAGCATTTT
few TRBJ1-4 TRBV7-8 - CASSFVGFREKLFF TGTGCCAGCAGCTTTGTAGGGTTTCGTGAAAAACTGTTTTTT
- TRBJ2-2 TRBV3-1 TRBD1 CASSQSNRGFTGELFF TGTGCCAGCAGCCAATCTAACAGGGGATTCACCGGGGAGCTGTTTTTT
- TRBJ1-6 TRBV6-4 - CASSYSDSPLHF TGTGCCAGCAGTTATTCTGATTCACCCCTCCACTTT